This T cell receptor beta chain is drawn from a study of shared clonotypes between healthy human individuals. Study overall: CD4 naive cells filled three plates per donor, CD4 memory three, CD8 naive two and CD8 memory one.

This clone was seen repeatedly, ten times or more. Each sample came from a Caucasian adult donor living in Nashville, Tennessee. The study separated CD4+ cells into CD45RA+ naive and CD45RA-negative memory subsets. Generated by immunoSEQ multiplex PCR, the TCRdb table keeps only in-frame clones and is missing some. This repertoire shows 550,000 to 850,000 clones, approximately 72% found once; its top ten account for over 1.5%. The specimen sequenced was memory CD4+ T cells sorted from blood. Subset meaning: CD45RA-negative fraction. The sequence was obtained from a woman in her thirties in good health.

The CDR3: CASREGAQRPQHF. The CDR3 nucleotides read TGTGCCAGCAGGGAGGGGGCGCAACGGCCCCAGCATTTT. The chain carries TRBV2 and TRBJ1-5; TRBD1 agrees at 7 bases. The CDR3 length is 13 residues. Looked up from germline, CDR1 is SNHLY and CDR2 is FYNNEI. The V segment lost 6 bases and the J segment 9 bases; nucleotides outside the gene matches: 8.